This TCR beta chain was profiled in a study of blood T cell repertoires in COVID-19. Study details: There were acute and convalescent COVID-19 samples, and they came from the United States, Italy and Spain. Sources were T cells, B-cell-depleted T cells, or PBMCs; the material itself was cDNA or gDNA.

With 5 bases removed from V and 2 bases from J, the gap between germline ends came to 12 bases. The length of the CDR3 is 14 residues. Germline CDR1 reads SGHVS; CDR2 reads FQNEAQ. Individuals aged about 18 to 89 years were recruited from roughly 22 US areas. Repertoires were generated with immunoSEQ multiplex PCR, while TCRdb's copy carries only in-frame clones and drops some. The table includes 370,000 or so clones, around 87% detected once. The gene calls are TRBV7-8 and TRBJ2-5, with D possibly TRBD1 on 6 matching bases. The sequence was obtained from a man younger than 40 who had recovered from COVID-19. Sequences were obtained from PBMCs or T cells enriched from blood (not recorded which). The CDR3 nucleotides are TGTGCCAGCAGCCTGGGGACACTACAAGAGACCCAGTACTTC. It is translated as CASSLGTLQETQYF. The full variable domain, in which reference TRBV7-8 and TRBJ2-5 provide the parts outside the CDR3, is GAGVSQSPRYKVAKRGQDVALRCDPISGHVSLFWYQQALGQGPEFLTYFQNEAQLDKSGLPSDRFFAERPEGSVSTLKIQRTQQEDSAVYLCASSLGTLQETQYFGPGTRLLVL.